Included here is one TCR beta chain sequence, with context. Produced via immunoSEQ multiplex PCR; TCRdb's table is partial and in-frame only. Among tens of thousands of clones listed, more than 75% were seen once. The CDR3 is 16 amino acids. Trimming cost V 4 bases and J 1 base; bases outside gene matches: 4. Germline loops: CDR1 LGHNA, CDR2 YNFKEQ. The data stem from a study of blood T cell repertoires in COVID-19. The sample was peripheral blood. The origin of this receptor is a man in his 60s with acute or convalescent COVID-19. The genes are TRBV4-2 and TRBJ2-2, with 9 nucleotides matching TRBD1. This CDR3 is CASSPRTGENTGELFF. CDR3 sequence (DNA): TGTGCCAGCAGCCCTCGGACAGGGGAGAACACCGGGGAGCTGTTTTTT.